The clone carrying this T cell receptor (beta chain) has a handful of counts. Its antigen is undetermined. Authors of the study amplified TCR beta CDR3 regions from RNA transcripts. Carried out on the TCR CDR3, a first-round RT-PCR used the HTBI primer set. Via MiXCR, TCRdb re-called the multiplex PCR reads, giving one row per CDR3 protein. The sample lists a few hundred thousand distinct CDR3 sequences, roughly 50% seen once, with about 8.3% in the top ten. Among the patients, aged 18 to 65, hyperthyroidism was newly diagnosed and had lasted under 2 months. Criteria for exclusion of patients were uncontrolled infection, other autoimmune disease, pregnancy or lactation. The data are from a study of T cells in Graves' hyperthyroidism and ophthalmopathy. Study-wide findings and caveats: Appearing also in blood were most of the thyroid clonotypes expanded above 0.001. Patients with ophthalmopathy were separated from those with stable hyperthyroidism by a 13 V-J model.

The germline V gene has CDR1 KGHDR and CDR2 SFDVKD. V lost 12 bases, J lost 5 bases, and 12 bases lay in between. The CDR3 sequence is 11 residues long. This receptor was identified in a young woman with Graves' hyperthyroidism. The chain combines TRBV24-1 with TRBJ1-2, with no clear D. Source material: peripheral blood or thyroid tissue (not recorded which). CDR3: CAPARPYGYTF. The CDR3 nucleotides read TGTGCCCCGGCACGGCCTTATGGCTACACCTTC.